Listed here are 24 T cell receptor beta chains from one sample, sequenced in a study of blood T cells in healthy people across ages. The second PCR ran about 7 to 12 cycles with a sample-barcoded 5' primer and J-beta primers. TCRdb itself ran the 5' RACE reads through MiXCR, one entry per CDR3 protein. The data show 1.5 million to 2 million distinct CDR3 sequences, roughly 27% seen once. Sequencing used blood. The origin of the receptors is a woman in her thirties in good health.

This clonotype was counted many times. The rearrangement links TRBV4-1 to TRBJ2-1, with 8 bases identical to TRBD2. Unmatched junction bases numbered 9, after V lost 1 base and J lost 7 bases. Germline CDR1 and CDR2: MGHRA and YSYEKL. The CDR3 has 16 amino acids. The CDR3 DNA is TGCGCCAGCAGCCAAGTGGGTACTAGCGGCAGAAATGAGCAGTTCTTC. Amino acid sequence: CASSQVGTSGRNEQFF.

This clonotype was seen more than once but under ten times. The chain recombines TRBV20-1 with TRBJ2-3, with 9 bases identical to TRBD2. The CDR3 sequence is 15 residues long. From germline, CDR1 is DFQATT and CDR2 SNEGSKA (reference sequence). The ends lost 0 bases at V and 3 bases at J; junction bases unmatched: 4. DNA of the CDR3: TGCAGTGCTAGAGATTGGGGACTAGCAACAGATACGCAGTATTTT. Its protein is CSARDWGLATDTQYF.

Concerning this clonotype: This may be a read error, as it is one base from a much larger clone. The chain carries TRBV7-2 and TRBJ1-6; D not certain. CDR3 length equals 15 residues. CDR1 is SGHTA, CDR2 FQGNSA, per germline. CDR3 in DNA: TGTGCCAGCAGCCGGCAGATCGGGGATAATTCATCCCTCCACTTT. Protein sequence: CASSRQIGDNSSLHF.

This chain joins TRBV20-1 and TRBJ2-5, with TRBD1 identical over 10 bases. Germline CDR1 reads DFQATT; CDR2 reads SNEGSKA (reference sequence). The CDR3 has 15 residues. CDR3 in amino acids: CSRTGGQDDQETQYF. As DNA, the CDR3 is TGCAGCCGGACAGGGGGTCAGGACGACCAAGAGACCCAGTACTTC.

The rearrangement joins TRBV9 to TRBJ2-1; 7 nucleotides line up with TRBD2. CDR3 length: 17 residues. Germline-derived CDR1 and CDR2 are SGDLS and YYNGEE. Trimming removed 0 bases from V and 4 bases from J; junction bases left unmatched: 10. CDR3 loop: CASSVAIGGVGYNEQFF. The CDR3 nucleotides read TGTGCCAGCAGCGTAGCGATTGGGGGGGTGGGTTACAATGAGCAGTTCTTC.

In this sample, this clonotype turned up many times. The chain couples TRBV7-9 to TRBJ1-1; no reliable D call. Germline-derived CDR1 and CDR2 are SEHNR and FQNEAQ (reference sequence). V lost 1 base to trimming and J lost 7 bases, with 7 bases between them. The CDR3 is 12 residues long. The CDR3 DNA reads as TGTGCCAGCAGCTTAGAAAAGTTTGAAGCTTTCTTT. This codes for CASSLEKFEAFF.

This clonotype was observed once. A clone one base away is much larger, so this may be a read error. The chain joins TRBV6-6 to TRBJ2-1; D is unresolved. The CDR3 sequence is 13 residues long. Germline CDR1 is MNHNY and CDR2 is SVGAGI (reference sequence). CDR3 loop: CVSSYSLGMEQFF. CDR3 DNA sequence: TGTGTCAGCAGTTACTCTTTGGGGATGGAGCAGTTCTTC.

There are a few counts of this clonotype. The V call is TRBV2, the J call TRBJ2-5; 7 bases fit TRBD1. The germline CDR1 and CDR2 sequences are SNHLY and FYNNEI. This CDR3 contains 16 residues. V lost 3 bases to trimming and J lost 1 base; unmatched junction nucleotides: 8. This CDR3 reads CASSEGQGDPQETQYF. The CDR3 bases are TGTGCCAGCAGTGAGGGCCAGGGGGACCCCCAAGAGACCCAGTACTTC.

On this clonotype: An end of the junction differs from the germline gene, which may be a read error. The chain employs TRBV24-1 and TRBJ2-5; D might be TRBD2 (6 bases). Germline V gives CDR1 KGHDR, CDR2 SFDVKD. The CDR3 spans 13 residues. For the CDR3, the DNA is TGTGCCACCAGCACAGCGGGCAAAGAGACCCAGGACTTC. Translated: CATSTAGKETQDF.

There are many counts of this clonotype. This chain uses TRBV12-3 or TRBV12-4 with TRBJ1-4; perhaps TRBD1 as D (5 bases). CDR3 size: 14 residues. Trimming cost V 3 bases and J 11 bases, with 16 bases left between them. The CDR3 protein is CASSFGASMAKLFF. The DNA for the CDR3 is TGTGCCAGCAGTTTTGGGGCCTCTATGGCGAAACTGTTTTTT.

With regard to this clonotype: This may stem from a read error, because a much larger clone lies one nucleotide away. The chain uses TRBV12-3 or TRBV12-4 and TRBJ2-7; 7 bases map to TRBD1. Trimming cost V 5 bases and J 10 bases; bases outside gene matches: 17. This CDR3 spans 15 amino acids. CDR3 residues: CASSPPSTGREAQYF. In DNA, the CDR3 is TGTGCCAGCAGTCCCCCCTCGACAGGGAGAGAGGCCCAGTACTTC.

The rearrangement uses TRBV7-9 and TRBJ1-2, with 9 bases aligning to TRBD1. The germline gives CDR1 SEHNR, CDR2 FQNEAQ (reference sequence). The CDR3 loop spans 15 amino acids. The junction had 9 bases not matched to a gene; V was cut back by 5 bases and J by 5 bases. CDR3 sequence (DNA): TGTGCCAGCAGCCCCCGGGACAGGGACCTTTATGGCTACACCTTC. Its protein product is CASSPRDRDLYGYTF.

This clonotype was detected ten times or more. The CDR3 DNA reads TGCAGTGCTAGAGTGAGGGACAGGGCTCCCCTCAATGAGCAGTTCTTC. Amino acids: CSARVRDRAPLNEQFF. The genes are TRBV20-1 and TRBJ2-1; 9 bases line up with TRBD1. Germline-derived CDR1 and CDR2 are DFQATT and SNEGSKA (reference sequence). J lost 6 bases, V lost 1 base, and 10 bases had no gene match. CDR3 size: 16 residues.

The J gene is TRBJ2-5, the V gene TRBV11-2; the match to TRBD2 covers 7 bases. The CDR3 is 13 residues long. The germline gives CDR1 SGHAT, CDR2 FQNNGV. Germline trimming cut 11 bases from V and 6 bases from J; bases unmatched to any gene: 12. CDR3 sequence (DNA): TGTGCCTCAATTACTGGGGGGGGGAAGACCCAGTACTTC. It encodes CASITGGGKTQYF.

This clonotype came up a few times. The CDR3 DNA sequence: TGCGCCAGCAGCCAAGTCCGACGGGGGGAAGGGGCAGATACGCAGTATTTT. It encodes CASSQVRRGEGADTQYF. The rearrangement links TRBV4-1 to TRBJ2-3; 7 bases are shared with TRBD2. The CDR3 has 17 amino acids. Germline CDR1 and CDR2: MGHRA and YSYEKL. V lost 1 base to trimming and J lost 4 bases; unmatched junction nucleotides: 11.

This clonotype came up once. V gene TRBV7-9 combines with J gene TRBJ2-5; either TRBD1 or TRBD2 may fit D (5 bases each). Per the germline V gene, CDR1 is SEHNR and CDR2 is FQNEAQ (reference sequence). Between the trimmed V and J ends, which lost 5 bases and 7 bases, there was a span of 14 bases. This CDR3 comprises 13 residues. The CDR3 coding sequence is TGTGCCAGCAGCCCCGGGGCGCCAGGGACCCAGTACTTC. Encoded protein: CASSPGAPGTQYF.

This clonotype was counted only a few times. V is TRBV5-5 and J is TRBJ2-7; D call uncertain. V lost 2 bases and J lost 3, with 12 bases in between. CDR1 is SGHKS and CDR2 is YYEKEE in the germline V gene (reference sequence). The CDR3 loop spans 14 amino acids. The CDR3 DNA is TGTGCCAGCAGCTTAGCCACAAAAGACTACGAGCAGTACTTC. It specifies CASSLATKDYEQYF.

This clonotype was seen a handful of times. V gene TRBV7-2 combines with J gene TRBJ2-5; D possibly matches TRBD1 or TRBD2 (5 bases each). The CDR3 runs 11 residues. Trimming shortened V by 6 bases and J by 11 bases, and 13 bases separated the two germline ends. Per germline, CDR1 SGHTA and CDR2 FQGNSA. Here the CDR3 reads CASSTGTRQYF. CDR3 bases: TGTGCCAGCAGTACCGGGACCCGGCAGTACTTC.

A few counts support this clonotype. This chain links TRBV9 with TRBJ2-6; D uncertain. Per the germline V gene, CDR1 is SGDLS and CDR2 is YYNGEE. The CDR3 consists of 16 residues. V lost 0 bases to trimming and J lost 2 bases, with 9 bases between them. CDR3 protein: CASSVAHGAGANVLTF. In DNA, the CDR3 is TGTGCCAGCAGCGTAGCCCACGGAGCTGGGGCCAACGTCCTGACTTTC.

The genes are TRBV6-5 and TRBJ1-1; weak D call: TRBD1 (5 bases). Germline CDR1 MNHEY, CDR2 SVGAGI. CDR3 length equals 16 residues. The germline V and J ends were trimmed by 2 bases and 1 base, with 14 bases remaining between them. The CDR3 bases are TGTGCCAGCAGTTACACCACTGGGGCTGCGAACACTGAAGCTTTCTTT. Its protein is CASSYTTGAANTEAFF.

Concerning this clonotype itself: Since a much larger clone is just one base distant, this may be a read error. The CDR3 coding sequence is TGCGCCAGCAGCTCGGATATGAGGACAGGGCCTCTCGAGCAGTACTTC. Residues: CASSSDMRTGPLEQYF. The V call is TRBV5-1, the J call TRBJ2-4, with 8 nucleotides matching TRBD1. TRBJ2-7 explains the end of the DNA better; the J call may be wrong. Germline V lookup: CDR1 SGHRS, CDR2 YFSETQ. This CDR3 comprises 16 residues.

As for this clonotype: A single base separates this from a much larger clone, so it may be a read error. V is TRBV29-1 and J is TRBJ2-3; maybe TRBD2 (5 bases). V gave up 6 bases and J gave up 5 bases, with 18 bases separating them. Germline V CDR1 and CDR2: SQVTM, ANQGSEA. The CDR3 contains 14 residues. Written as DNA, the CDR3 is TGCAGCGTCTCAAGTCTAGCCGGTGGAGATACGCAGTATTTT. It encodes CSVSSLAGGDTQYF.

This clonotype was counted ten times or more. The CDR3 DNA sequence: TGTGCCAGCGCCCGGACAGACTCCTACGAGCAGTACTTC. Protein product: CASARTDSYEQYF. The chain employs TRBV6-5 and TRBJ2-7; D is possibly TRBD1 (6 bases). This CDR3 is 13 amino acids long. V was pared by 8 bases and J by 0 bases, with 11 bases between. Germline loops: CDR1 MNHEY, CDR2 SVGAGI.

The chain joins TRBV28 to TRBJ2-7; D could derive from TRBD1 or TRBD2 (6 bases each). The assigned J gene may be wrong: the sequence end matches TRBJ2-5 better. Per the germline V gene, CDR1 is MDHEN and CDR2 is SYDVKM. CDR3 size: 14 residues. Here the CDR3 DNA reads TGTGCCAGCAGTTTCGGGGGCCCCTCAGAGACCCAGTACTTC. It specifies CASSFGGPSETQYF.